This T cell receptor (delta chain) was sequenced for a study of gamma-delta T cells after stem cell transplantation. A few counts support this clone. TCRdb shows a much larger clone's protein in place of this DNA's translation, and the two differ at residue 11, likely through a read error; the protein shown is translated from the DNA. Germline V CDR1 and CDR2: TSWWSYY, QGS. The ends lost 9 bases at V and 4 bases at J; junction bases unmatched: 23. The CDR3 has 18 amino acids. TCRdb re-analyzed the RT-PCR reads via CATT. The sample lists approximately 1,300 delta-chain clones, about 2% seen once, with around a fifth in the top ten.

The genes are TRDV1 and TRDJ1; 7 nucleotides agree with TRDD2. The receptor was derived from a human donor. It is not recorded whose cells these are; they may come from a transplant donor. Source material: gamma-delta T cells. The CDR3 loop is CALPTIPTWTEGLDKLIF. CDR3 DNA: TGTGCTCTCCCTACTATTCCTACGTGGACTGAGGGACTCGATAAACTCATCTTT.